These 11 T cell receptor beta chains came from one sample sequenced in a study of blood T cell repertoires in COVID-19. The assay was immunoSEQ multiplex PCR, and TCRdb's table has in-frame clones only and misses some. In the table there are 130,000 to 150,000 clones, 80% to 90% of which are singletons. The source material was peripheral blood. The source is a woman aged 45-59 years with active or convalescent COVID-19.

In nucleotides, the CDR3 is TGCAGCGTTCGGAGGGGGCGCGATGGCTACACCTTC. Its protein is CSVRRGRDGYTF. The chain carries TRBV29-1 and TRBJ1-2; 7 nucleotides match TRBD1. Looked up from germline, CDR1 is SQVTM and CDR2 is ANQGSEA. V was clipped by 5 bases and J by 6 bases; unmatched bases: 6. The CDR3 is 12 residues long.

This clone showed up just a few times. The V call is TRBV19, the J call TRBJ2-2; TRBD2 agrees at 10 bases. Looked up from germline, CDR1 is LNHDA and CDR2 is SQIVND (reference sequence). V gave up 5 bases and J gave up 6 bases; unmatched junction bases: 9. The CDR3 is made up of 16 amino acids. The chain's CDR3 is CASSLLAGEWAGELFF. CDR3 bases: TGTGCCAGTAGTCTTCTAGCGGGAGAGTGGGCCGGGGAGCTGTTTTTT.

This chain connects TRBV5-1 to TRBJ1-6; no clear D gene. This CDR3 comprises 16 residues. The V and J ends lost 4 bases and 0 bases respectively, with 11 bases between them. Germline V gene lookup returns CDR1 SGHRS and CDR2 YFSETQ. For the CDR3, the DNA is TGCGCCAGCAGCCCGGGCGGGAGCTCCTATAATTCACCCCTCCACTTT. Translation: CASSPGGSSYNSPLHF.

DNA for the CDR3: TGCGCCAGCACCAGGACAGGGGTTTTACTAAACACTGAAGCTTTCTTT. Amino acid sequence: CASTRTGVLLNTEAFF. V is TRBV4-1 and J is TRBJ1-1; 9 bases agree with TRBD1. CDR1 is MGHRA and CDR2 is YSYEKL in the germline V gene. The CDR3 is made up of 16 amino acids. Germline trimming cut 7 bases from V and 2 bases from J; bases unmatched to any gene: 11.

The CDR3, as DNA: TGTGCCTGGAGTACGACAGGGGAGACCCAGTACTTC. This codes for CAWSTTGETQYF. The chain combines TRBV30 with TRBJ2-5, with 7 bases aligning to TRBD1. The CDR3 runs to 12 residues. Germline V gives CDR1 GTSNPN, CDR2 SVGIG (reference sequence). The J segment lost 5 bases and the V segment lost 2 bases, leaving 2 bases of the junction unmatched.

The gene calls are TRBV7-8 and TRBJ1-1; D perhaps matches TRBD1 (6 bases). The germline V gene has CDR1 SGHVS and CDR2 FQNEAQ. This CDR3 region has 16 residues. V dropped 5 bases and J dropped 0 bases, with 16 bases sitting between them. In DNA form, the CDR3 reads TGTGCCAGCAGCGCCAGGACAGTGATCATGAACACTGAAGCTTTCTTT. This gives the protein CASSARTVIMNTEAFF. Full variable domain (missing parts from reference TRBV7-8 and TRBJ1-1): GAGVSQSPRYKVAKRGQDVALRCDPISGHVSLFWYQQALGQGPEFLTYFQNEAQLDKSGLPSDRFFAERPEGSVSTLKIQRTQQEDSAVYLCASSARTVIMNTEAFFGQGTRLTVV.

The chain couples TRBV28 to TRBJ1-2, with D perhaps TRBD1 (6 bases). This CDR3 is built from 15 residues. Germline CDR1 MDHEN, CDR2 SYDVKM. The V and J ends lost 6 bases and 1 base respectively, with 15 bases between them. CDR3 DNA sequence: TGTGCCAGCAGACCCGAGGGGGTAAATAACTATGGCTACACCTTC. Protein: CASRPEGVNNYGYTF.

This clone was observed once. CDR3 region: CASSLGQLNSNQPQHF. CDR3 DNA: TGCGCCAGCAGCCTCGGACAGTTAAATAGCAATCAGCCCCAGCATTTT. The genes are TRBV4-1 and TRBJ1-5; D possibly corresponds to TRBD1 (6 bases). CDR3 length: 16 amino acids. The germline V and J ends were trimmed by 4 bases and 0 bases, with 13 bases remaining between them. Germline assignment: CDR1 MGHRA and CDR2 YSYEKL.

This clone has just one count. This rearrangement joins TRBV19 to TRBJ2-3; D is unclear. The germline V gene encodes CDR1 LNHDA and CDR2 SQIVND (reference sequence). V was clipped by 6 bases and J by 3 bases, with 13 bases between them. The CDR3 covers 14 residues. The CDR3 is CASRSVIQTDTQYF. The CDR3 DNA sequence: TGTGCCAGTAGAAGCGTCATTCAGACAGATACGCAGTATTTT.

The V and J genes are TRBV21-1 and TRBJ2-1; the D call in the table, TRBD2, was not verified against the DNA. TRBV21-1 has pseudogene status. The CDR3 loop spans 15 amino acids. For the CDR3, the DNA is TGTGCCAGCAGCAAAAGCGGGGGAGTGGAGGATGAGCAGTTCTTC. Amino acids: CASSKSGGVEDEQFF.

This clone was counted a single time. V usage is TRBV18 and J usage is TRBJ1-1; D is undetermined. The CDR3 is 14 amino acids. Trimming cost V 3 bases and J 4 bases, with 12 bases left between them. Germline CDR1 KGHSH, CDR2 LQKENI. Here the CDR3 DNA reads TGTGCCAGCTCACCTGGTAGCCCGATCACTGAAGCTTTCTTT. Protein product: CASSPGSPITEAFF.